This T cell receptor (beta chain) was sequenced in a study of CD4 T cells in relation to SARS-CoV-2 and coronaviruses. For the study at large: ViraFEST: roughly 9-day antigen culture of PBMCs, then TCR beta CDR3 sequencing.

CD4+ T cells from unexposed donors were obtained before the COVID-19 pandemic (2011-2018). CD4+ T cells were isolated from the cells after 10 days of culture. PBMCs were plated at 1.5 million to 2 million per well in IL-2-containing medium. V shed 4 bases and J shed 4 bases, with 16 bases lying between them. Germline V gives CDR1 SGHTA, CDR2 FQGTGA. This CDR3 is built from 15 residues. In regard to this clone: What it binds is unknown.

Repertoires were generated with immunoSEQ multiplex PCR, while TCRdb's copy carries only in-frame clones and drops some. The sample lists approximately 16,000 clones, 65% to 85% occurring once. The gene calls are TRBV7-3 and TRBJ1-1; D is uncertain. This TCR was sampled from a human donor in good health. The sequencing sample was made of CD4+ T cells from PBMCs, cultured in vitro. In DNA form, the CDR3 reads TGTGCCAGCAGCTCCCAGTCGGTTTCCGCCACTGAAGCTTTCTTT. This encodes CASSSQSVSATEAFF.